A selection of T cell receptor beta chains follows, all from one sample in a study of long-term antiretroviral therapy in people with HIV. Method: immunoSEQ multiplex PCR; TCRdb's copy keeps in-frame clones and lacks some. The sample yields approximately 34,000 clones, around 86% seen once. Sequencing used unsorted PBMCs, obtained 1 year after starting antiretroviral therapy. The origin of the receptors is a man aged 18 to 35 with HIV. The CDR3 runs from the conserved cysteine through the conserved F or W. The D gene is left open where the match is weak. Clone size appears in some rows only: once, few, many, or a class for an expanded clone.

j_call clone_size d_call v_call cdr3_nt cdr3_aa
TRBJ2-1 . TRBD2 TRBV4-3 TGCGCCAGCAGCCAAGGGGTACGGGAGGACAATGAGCAGTTCTTC CASSQGVREDNEQFF
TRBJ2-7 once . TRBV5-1 TGCGCCAGCAGCCCAGGGACCGAGCAGTACTTC CASSPGTEQYF
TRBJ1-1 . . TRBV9 TGTGCCAGCAGCGGAGCCGAGGACAGAGTAGAAGCTTTCTTT CASSGAEDRVEAFF
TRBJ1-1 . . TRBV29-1 TGCAGCGTCGGTATCATGACAGGACCGAACACTGAAGCTTTCTTT CSVGIMTGPNTEAFF
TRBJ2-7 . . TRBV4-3 TGCGCCAGCAGCCCCACCGCAAGCTCCTACGAGCAGTACTTC CASSPTASSYEQYF
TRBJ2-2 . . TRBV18 TGTGCCAGCTCTCCCCTCGCAGTCACCGGGGAGCTGTTTTTT CASSPLAVTGELFF
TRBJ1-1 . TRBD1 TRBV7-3 TGTGCCAGCAGCACATCGACAGGGGGGACTGAAGCTTTCTTT CASSTSTGGTEAFF
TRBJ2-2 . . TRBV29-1 TGCAGCGTTACCTTCAGGGGTAAAGCCGGGGAGCTGTTTTTT CSVTFRGKAGELFF
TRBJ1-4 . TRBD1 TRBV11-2 TGTGCCAGCAGCCCCCCGGACAGGGCCTCGGAAAAACTGTTTTTT CASSPPDRASEKLFF
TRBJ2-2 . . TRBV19 TGTGCCAGTAGTATACGGGAGGGACAGCACACCGGGGAGCTGTTTTTT CASSIREGQHTGELFF
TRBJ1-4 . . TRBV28 TGTGCCAGCAGTCCCGGACGGCTTAATGAAAAACTGTTTTTT CASSPGRLNEKLFF
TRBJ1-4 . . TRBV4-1 TGCGCCAGCAGCGCCAATGAAAAACTGTTTTTT CASSANEKLFF
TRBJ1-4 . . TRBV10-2 TGCGCCAGCAGTGAGTCGCGGGCAGCCGCAACTAATGAAAAACTGTTTTTT CASSESRAAATNEKLFF
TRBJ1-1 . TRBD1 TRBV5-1 TGCGCCAGCAGCCTCCGGGACAGGGGGGCCCGGACGGACTCTAACACTGAAGCTTTCTTT CASSLRDRGARTDSNTEAFF